This T cell receptor beta chain was recovered during a study of blood T cells in healthy people across ages. Broader study findings: CMV status of donors was not determined, possibly confounding expanded clonotype changes. Diversity estimates from one million T cells were considered underestimates.

J lost 1 base, V lost 5 bases, and 9 bases had no gene match. Germline V gene lookup returns CDR1 SGHTA and CDR2 FQGNSA. The CDR3 runs 18 residues. In its sample, this clonotype was seen many times. As yet, its antigen is unknown. With a J-beta primer mix and a sample-barcoded 5' primer, a second PCR ran 7 to 11 cycles. Each of the cDNA molecules was tagged by a template-switch adaptor with 12 random nucleotides. TCRdb used MiXCR to reprocess the 5' RACE reads, holding one entry per CDR3 protein. The table lists some 790,000 distinct CDR3 sequences, roughly 26% of them singletons. This receptor was obtained from a woman older than 75 in good health. The chain employs TRBV7-2 and TRBJ2-1, with 12 bases lining up with TRBD2. Specimen: blood. The CDR3 DNA is TGTGCCAGCAGCCTGACTAGCGGGGGCCGCCTTTCCTACAATGAGCAGTTCTTC. Residues: CASSLTSGGRLSYNEQFF.